These 14 T cell receptor beta chains originate from one sample sequenced in a study of PD-1 blockade in classical Hodgkin lymphoma. Time point reported: cycle 4 day 1 (C4D1), after five to seven weeks of nivolumab. There was relapse after autologous stem cell transplantation in every patient, and there was variation in brentuximab vedotin exposure. Clones were read by immunoSEQ multiplex PCR, and TCRdb kept only the in-frame ones, dropping some. The table includes over 20,000 clones, approximately 80% detected once. The starting material was peripheral blood mononuclear cells (PBMCs), obtained before the fourth cycle of nivolumab. Source of these receptors: a human donor with classical Hodgkin lymphoma.

The rearrangement joins TRBV4-2 to TRBJ2-1; the D gene is possibly TRBD2 (6 bases). The ends were cut back, 0 bases at V and 6 bases at J, with 12 bases in the middle. CDR3 length equals 15 residues. CDR1 is LGHNA and CDR2 is YNFKEQ in the germline V gene. In DNA form, the CDR3 reads TGTGCCAGCAGCCAAGACTTTGTGGGGGGCAATGAGCAGTTCTTC. As protein: CASSQDFVGGNEQFF.

The chain recombines TRBV21-1 with TRBJ2-1; the listed D gene, TRBD2, was not tested against the DNA. TRBV21-1 is assigned pseudogene status. The length of the CDR3 is 16 residues. CDR3 in amino acids: CASSAYGEPLHNEQFF. The CDR3 DNA is TGTGCCAGCAGCGCATACGGGGAACCTTTGCACAATGAGCAGTTCTTC.

The rearrangement links TRBV2 to TRBJ1-2; D not resolved. Germline-derived CDR1 and CDR2 are SNHLY and FYNNEI. Trimming left V 7 bases short and J 3 bases short, with 9 bases between. This CDR3 has 12 amino acids. The CDR3 coding sequence is TGTGCCAGCATGTGGGAGGACTATGGCTACACCTTC. Protein sequence: CASMWEDYGYTF.

The V gene is TRBV7-8, the J gene TRBJ1-1; D gene uncertain. This CDR3 contains 13 residues. The V end lost 0 bases, the J end lost 1 base, and 3 bases lay between the germline ends. CDR1 SGHVS and CDR2 FQNEAQ come from the germline V gene. The CDR3 DNA is TGTGCCAGCAGCTTAGCCGGGAACACTGAAGCTTTCTTT. It encodes CASSLAGNTEAFF. The complete variable domain, with remaining parts taken from reference TRBV7-8 and TRBJ1-1, reads GAGVSQSPRYKVAKRGQDVALRCDPISGHVSLFWYQQALGQGPEFLTYFQNEAQLDKSGLPSDRFFAERPEGSVSTLKIQRTQQEDSAVYLCASSLAGNTEAFFGQGTRLTVV.

This clone showed up just a few times. The genes are TRBV19 and TRBJ2-3, with D possibly being TRBD1 or TRBD2 (5 bases each). The V end was cut by 3 bases, the J end by 1 base, with 5 bases between. The length of the CDR3 is 13 residues. The germline V gene has CDR1 LNHDA and CDR2 SQIVND (reference sequence). CDR3 bases: TGTGCCAGTAGTATGGGGGGCACAGATACGCAGTATTTT. Translated: CASSMGGTDTQYF.

V is TRBV7-8 and J is TRBJ1-5; D gene unclear. The germline gives CDR1 SGHVS, CDR2 FQNEAQ. V was pared by 3 bases and J by 1 base, with 13 bases between. The CDR3 consists of 16 residues. DNA for the CDR3: TGTGCCAGCAGCTTGGGGAGCGTCTTGAGCAATCAGCCCCAGCATTTT. As protein: CASSLGSVLSNQPQHF.

Here the CDR3 reads CASSLDGGGTGELFF. CDR3 DNA: TGTGCCAGCAGCTTGGATGGGGGAGGGACCGGGGAGCTGTTTTTT. This sequence joins TRBV5-4 and TRBJ2-2, with TRBD2 matching over 7 bases. Germline CDR1 and CDR2: SGHNT and YYREEE (reference sequence). The J segment lost 5 bases and the V segment lost 0 bases, leaving 4 bases of the junction unmatched. The CDR3 consists of 15 residues.

The chain joins TRBV27 to TRBJ1-2; D is unclear. The CDR3 is made up of 20 amino acids. V was shortened by 5 bases and J by 0 bases, with 28 bases between the two germline ends. Germline CDR1 and CDR2: MNHEY and SMNVEV (reference sequence). CDR3 bases: TGTGCCAGCAGTCTTTCGTTAGAGGGCCTCTCTAGATCATCTAACTATGGCTACACCTTC. Protein: CASSLSLEGLSRSSNYGYTF.

The chain has TRBV2 and TRBJ1-5, with a tentative D call TRBD1 (5 bases). Germline CDR1 SNHLY, CDR2 FYNNEI. With 0 bases removed from V and 5 bases from J, the gap between germline ends came to 26 bases. CDR3 length equals 20 residues. Written as DNA, the CDR3 is TGTGCCAGCAGTGAAGCGTTGGGGGTTCAGATTGGAGTTAATGATCAGCCCCAGCATTTT. This encodes CASSEALGVQIGVNDQPQHF.

In the case of this clone: Other nucleotide sequences from this sample produce the same CDR3. The rearrangement links TRBV18 to TRBJ1-5; TRBD1 is a possible D gene (5 bases). With 4 bases removed from V and 5 bases from J, the gap between germline ends came to 9 bases. The germline gives CDR1 KGHSH, CDR2 LQKENI. The CDR3 runs 13 residues. The CDR3 loop is CASSLDRDQPQHF. Here the CDR3 DNA reads TGTGCCAGCTCACTTGACAGAGATCAGCCCCAGCATTTT.

The V and J genes are TRBV25-1 and TRBJ2-5, with TRBD1 matching over 9 bases. V was clipped by 10 bases and J by 4 bases; unmatched bases: 4. The CDR3 runs 12 residues. Germline V lookup: CDR1 MGHDK, CDR2 SYGVNS. The CDR3 nucleotides read TGTGCCACCATGACAGGGGGAGAGACCCAGTACTTC. Translating it yields CATMTGGETQYF.

This chain joins TRBV25-1 and TRBJ2-7; D is perhaps TRBD1 or TRBD2 (7 bases each). Germline V gene data show CDR1 as MGHDK and CDR2 as SYGVNS. V lost 2 bases to trimming and J lost 3 bases, with 17 bases between them. CDR3 length: 16 amino acids. CDR3 amino acids: CASSEGGRGPIYEQYF. Written as DNA, the CDR3 is TGTGCCAGCAGTGAAGGTGGGAGGGGGCCCATCTACGAGCAGTACTTC.

The J gene is TRBJ2-5, the V gene TRBV19, with TRBD1 matching 7 bases. With the DNA end fitting TRBJ2-7 better, the J assignment may be wrong. The CDR3 has 14 amino acids. In germline, CDR1 is LNHDA, CDR2 SQIVND (reference sequence). For the CDR3, the DNA is TGTGCCAGTAGTACCGGGACAGTTCCCTACGAGCAGTACTTC. This encodes CASSTGTVPYEQYF.

In this sample, this clone turned up a few times. This chain links TRBV5-4 with TRBJ2-2; TRBD2 is a possible D gene (6 bases). Trimming pared 0 bases from V and 7 bases from J, leaving 7 bases between. This CDR3 is built from 13 residues. The V gene's germline CDR1 is SGHNT and CDR2 YYREEE (reference sequence). The CDR3 protein is CASSLAGDGELFF. CDR3 coding DNA: TGTGCCAGCAGCTTGGCGGGGGACGGGGAGCTGTTTTTT.